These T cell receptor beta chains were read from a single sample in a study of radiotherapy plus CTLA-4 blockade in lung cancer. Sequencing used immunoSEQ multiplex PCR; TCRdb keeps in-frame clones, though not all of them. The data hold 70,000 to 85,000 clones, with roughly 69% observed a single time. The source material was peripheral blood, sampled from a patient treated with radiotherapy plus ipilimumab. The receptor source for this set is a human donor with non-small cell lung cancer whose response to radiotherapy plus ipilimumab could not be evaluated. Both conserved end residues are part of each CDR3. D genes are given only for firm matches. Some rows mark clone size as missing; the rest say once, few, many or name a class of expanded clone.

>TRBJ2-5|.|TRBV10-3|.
CAISESTAGKTQYF
TGTGCCATCAGTGAGTCGACGGCGGGAAAGACCCAGTACTTC
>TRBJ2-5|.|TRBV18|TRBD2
CASSPASGRETQYF
TGTGCCAGCTCACCGGCTAGCGGGAGGGAGACCCAGTACTTC
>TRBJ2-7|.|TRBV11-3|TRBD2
CASSLDLGTSGASYEQYF
TGTGCCAGCAGCTTAGATCTTGGGACTAGCGGGGCCTCCTACGAGCAGTACTTC
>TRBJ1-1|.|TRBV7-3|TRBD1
CASSFSQDRGNTEAFF
TGTGCCAGCAGCTTCTCCCAGGACAGGGGGAACACTGAAGCTTTCTTT
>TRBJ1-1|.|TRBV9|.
CASSVAVVMNTEAFF
TGTGCCAGCAGCGTAGCTGTAGTAATGAACACTGAAGCTTTCTTT
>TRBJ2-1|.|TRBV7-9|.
CASSLFSEQFF
TGTGCCAGCAGCTTATTTAGCGAGCAGTTCTTC
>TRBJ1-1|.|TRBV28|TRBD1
CASRSRDRALEAFF
TGTGCCAGCAGAAGCCGGGACAGGGCCCTTGAAGCTTTCTTT
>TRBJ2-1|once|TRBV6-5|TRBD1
CASSAGTGFNNEQFF
TGTGCCAGCAGTGCCGGGACAGGGTTCAACAATGAGCAGTTCTTC
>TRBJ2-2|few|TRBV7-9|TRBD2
CASSPAGGRIGELFF
TGTGCCAGCAGCCCCGCGGGGGGGCGAATCGGGGAGCTGTTTTTT
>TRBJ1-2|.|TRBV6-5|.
CASSLGRGNYGYTF
TGTGCCAGCAGCCTCGGGAGGGGAAACTATGGCTACACCTTC
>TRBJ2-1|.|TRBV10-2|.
CASSGTHSSYNEQFF
TGCGCCAGCAGTGGGACACATAGCTCCTACAATGAGCAGTTCTTC
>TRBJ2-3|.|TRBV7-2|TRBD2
CASSLAGTSGGADTQYF
TGTGCCAGCAGCTTAGCCGGGACTAGCGGGGGGGCAGATACGCAGTATTTT
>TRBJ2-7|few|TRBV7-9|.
CASSLAQGGTYEQYF
TGTGCCAGCAGCTTAGCGCAGGGAGGAACCTACGAGCAGTACTTC
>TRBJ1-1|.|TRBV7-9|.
CASSFGQVNTEAFF
TGTGCCAGCAGCTTCGGTCAGGTGAACACTGAAGCTTTCTTT
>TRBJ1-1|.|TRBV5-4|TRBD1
CASRVGDSYTEAFF
TGTGCCAGCAGAGTCGGGGACAGCTACACTGAAGCTTTCTTT
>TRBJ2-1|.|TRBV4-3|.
CASSQEPEVSSYNEQFF
TGCGCCAGCAGCCAAGAACCGGAGGTCAGCTCCTACAATGAGCAGTTCTTC
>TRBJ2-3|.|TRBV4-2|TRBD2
CASSQGTSGGAVTDTQYF
TGTGCCAGCAGCCAAGGGACTAGCGGGGGCGCCGTCACAGATACGCAGTATTTT
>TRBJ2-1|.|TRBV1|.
CTSSHPGTIYNEQFF
TGCACCAGCAGCCATCCTGGGACTATATACAATGAGCAGTTCTTC
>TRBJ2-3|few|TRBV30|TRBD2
CAWSVRAGGTDTQYF
TGTGCCTGGAGTGTACGAGCGGGGGGCACAGATACGCAGTATTTT
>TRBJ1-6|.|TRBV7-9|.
CASSSSSSYNSPLHF
TGTGCCAGCAGCTCTTCCAGCTCCTATAATTCACCCCTCCACTTT
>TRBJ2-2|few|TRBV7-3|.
CASSLTSGNTGELFF
TGTGCCAGCAGCTTAACTAGCGGAAACACCGGGGAGCTGTTTTTT
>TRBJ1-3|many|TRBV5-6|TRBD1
CASSSQGSGSGNTIYF
TGTGCCAGCAGCTCACAGGGGTCCGGCTCTGGAAACACCATATATTTT
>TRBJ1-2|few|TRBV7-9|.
CASSLNRASGVYTF
TGTGCCAGCAGCTTAAACAGGGCCTCCGGAGTGTACACCTTC
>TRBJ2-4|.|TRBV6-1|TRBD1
CASSESGGSGFGNIQYF
TGTGCCAGCAGTGAATCAGGGGGCTCGGGATTTGGGAACATTCAGTACTTC
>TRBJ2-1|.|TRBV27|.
CASSLWQYYNEQFF
TGTGCCAGCAGTTTATGGCAATATTACAATGAGCAGTTCTTC
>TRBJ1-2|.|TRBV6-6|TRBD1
CASSLDRGRGGYTF
TGTGCCAGCAGTTTGGACAGGGGGCGAGGCGGCTACACCTTC
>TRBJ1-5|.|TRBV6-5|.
CASSPTNRDQPQHF
TGTGCCAGCAGTCCTACTAACAGGGACCAGCCCCAGCATTTT
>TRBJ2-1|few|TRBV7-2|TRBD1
CASSLRQGVHEQFF
TGTGCCAGCAGCTTGCGACAGGGGGTCCATGAGCAGTTCTTC
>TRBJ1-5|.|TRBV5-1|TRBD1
CASSLGTGGGQPQHF
TGCGCCAGCAGCTTAGGGACAGGGGGCGGTCAGCCCCAGCATTTT
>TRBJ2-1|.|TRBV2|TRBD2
CASRLAGVYNEQFF
TGTGCCAGCAGACTAGCGGGAGTTTACAATGAGCAGTTCTTC
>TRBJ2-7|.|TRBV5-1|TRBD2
CASRGLAGGTYEQYF
TGCGCCAGCCGAGGACTAGCGGGAGGAACTTACGAGCAGTACTTC
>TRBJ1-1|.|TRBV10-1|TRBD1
CASRDRGSTEAFF
TGCGCCAGCAGGGACAGGGGGAGCACTGAAGCTTTCTTT
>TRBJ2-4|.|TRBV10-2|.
CASSEQGTKNIQYF
TGCGCCAGCAGTGAACAGGGAACCAAAAACATTCAGTACTTC
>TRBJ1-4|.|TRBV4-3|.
CASSGRRQGNEKLFF
TGCGCCAGCAGCGGAAGGAGGCAGGGGAACGAAAAACTGTTTTTT
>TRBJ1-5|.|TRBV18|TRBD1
CASSPTGSTQPQHF
TGTGCCAGCTCACCGACAGGGTCAACTCAGCCCCAGCATTTT
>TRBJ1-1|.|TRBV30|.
CAWSVLGGTEAFF
TGTGCCTGGAGTGTATTGGGGGGCACTGAAGCTTTCTTT
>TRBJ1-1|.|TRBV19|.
CASSMKEGNTEAFF
TGTGCCAGTAGTATGAAGGAGGGGAACACTGAAGCTTTCTTT
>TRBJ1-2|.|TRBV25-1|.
CASSEGSGAGYGYTF
TGTGCCAGCAGTGAAGGGAGTGGGGCGGGGTATGGCTACACCTTC
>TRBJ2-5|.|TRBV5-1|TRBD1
CASSSDNRGETQYF
TGCGCCAGCAGCTCGGATAACAGGGGAGAGACCCAGTACTTC
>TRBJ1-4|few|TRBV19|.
CASNSGATNEKLFF
TGTGCCAGTAACAGTGGCGCAACTAATGAAAAACTGTTTTTT
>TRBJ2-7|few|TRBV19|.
CASSPGIGSYEQYF
TGTGCCAGTAGTCCGGGAATCGGGTCCTACGAGCAGTACTTC
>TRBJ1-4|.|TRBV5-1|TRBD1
CASSPTGSTNEKLFF
TGCGCCAGCAGCCCGACAGGGTCAACTAATGAAAAACTGTTTTTT
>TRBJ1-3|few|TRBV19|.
CASKNFGNTIYF
TGTGCCAGTAAAAACTTTGGAAACACCATATATTTT
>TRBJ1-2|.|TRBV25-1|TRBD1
CASSESGDRGYGYTF
TGTGCCAGCAGTGAATCTGGGGACAGGGGCTATGGCTACACCTTC
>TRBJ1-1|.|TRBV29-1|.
CSVARDTVLEAFF
TGCAGCGTTGCGAGGGACACCGTCCTTGAAGCTTTCTTT
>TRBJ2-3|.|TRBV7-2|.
CASSFGQGGTADTQYF
TGTGCCAGCAGCTTCGGGCAGGGCGGAACAGCAGATACGCAGTATTTT
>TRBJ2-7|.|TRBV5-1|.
CASSSNDNYEQYF
TGTGCCAGCAGCTCTAACGACAACTACGAGCAGTACTTC
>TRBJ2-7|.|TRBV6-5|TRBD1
CASSGPGTGNYEQYF
TGTGCCAGCAGTGGTCCCGGGACAGGCAACTACGAGCAGTACTTC
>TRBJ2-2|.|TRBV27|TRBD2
CASSLIAGGRWELFF
TGTGCCAGCAGTTTAATTGCGGGAGGGCGCTGGGAGCTGTTTTTT
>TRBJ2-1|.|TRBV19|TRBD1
CASSIISGTEGYNEQFF
TGTGCCAGTAGTATAATATCCGGGACAGAGGGTTACAATGAGCAGTTCTTC
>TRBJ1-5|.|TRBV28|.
CAALPGYPSNQPQHF
TGTGCCGCCCTTCCGGGGTACCCTAGCAATCAGCCCCAGCATTTT
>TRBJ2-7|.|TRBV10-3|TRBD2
CAISDGGGGYEQYF
TGTGCCATCAGTGATGGCGGGGGAGGCTACGAGCAGTACTTC